Below, 24 T cell receptor beta chains from the same sample are listed, as sequenced in a study of T cells in Graves' hyperthyroidism and ophthalmopathy. RNA transcripts were the template for amplifying TCR beta CDR3 regions. A first-round RT-PCR of the TCR CDR3 used the HTBI primer set. One entry per CDR3 protein, called by TCRdb with MiXCR from the multiplex PCR reads. The sample has under 700,000 distinct CDR3 sequences, over 15% seen once. The sample taken for sequencing was blood. These receptors were obtained from a woman between 18 and 30 years old with Graves' hyperthyroidism.

This clonotype has a handful of counts. The chain has TRBV6-6 and TRBJ2-5; the D call may be TRBD1 or TRBD2 (5 bases each). V gave up 0 bases and J gave up 5 bases, with 10 bases separating them. The CDR3 is made up of 14 amino acids. Germline CDR1 and CDR2: MNHNY and SVGAGI (reference sequence). In nucleotides, the CDR3 is TGTGCCAGCAGTTACTCAGGGACGGTGGAGACCCAGTACTTC. It encodes CASSYSGTVETQYF.

This clonotype was detected ten times or more. The CDR3 reads CSARPTRTSSYEQYF. Here the CDR3 DNA reads TGCAGTGCTAGACCGACCAGGACTAGCTCCTACGAGCAGTACTTC. The rearrangement uses TRBV20-1 and TRBJ2-7; 7 positions match TRBD2. CDR3 length equals 15 residues. V shed 2 bases and J 0 bases; nucleotides not matched to a gene: 7. Per germline, CDR1 DFQATT and CDR2 SNEGSKA (reference sequence).

This chain joins TRBV18 and TRBJ2-3; the match to TRBD2 covers 7 bases. CDR1 and CDR2 (germline): KGHSH, LQKENI. This CDR3 is 17 amino acids long. Trimming removed 1 base from V and 2 bases from J; junction bases left unmatched: 9. In DNA form, the CDR3 reads TGTGCCAGCTCACCACTTCCAGCGGGGTCCCTCACAGATACGCAGTATTTT. It yields the protein CASSPLPAGSLTDTQYF.

This clonotype was seen only a few times. This chain uses TRBV9 with TRBJ1-2; 7 positions agree with TRBD1. V lost 3 bases, J lost 2 bases, and 7 bases stayed unmatched. The CDR3 totals 15 residues. The germline V gene has CDR1 SGDLS and CDR2 YYNGEE. CDR3 DNA sequence: TGTGCCAGCAGCGGAGGGGGCCTGGGGAACTATGGCTACACCTTC. Protein sequence: CASSGGGLGNYGYTF.

This clonotype was recorded at least ten times. The rearrangement uses TRBV24-1 and TRBJ1-2, with D maybe TRBD1 (5 bases). In germline, CDR1 is KGHDR, CDR2 SFDVKD. The V gene lost 5 bases and the J gene lost 4 bases, with 13 bases spanning the gap. CDR3 length: 14 residues. The CDR3 DNA reads as TGTGCCACCAGTGGACCGGGACGGTCCTATGGCTACACCTTC. It translates to CATSGPGRSYGYTF.

Ten or more counts support this clonotype. The rearrangement links TRBV20-1 to TRBJ2-7, with D perhaps matching TRBD1 or TRBD2 (6 bases each). Trimming pared 5 bases from V and 2 bases from J, leaving 19 bases between. CDR3 size: 15 residues. The germline CDR1 and CDR2 sequences are DFQATT and SNEGSKA (reference sequence). The CDR3 nucleotides are TGCAGTGCTTTGTCCGGGGGCCCTTTTACCTACGAGCAGTACTTC. Translation: CSALSGGPFTYEQYF.

This clonotype was found a few times. This chain joins TRBV6-1 and TRBJ1-2, with D hard to call. V gave up 2 bases and J gave up 3 bases, with 10 bases separating them. The germline CDR1 and CDR2 sequences are MNHNS and SASEGT. CDR3 length equals 14 residues. The CDR3 region has the DNA TGTGCCAGCAGTGAATTTCGGCAGCACTATGGCTACACCTTC. Amino acids: CASSEFRQHYGYTF.

At least ten counts were recorded for this clonotype. The chain carries TRBV20-1 and TRBJ2-2; 8 bases are shared with TRBD1. Germline values: CDR1 DFQATT, CDR2 SNEGSKA (reference sequence). The CDR3 spans 15 residues. V shed 1 base and J 0 bases; nucleotides not matched to a gene: 1. In DNA, the CDR3 is TGCAGTGCTAGAGGACAGGGGACGAACACCGGGGAGCTGTTTTTT. It encodes CSARGQGTNTGELFF.

The chain has TRBV7-2 and TRBJ2-7; weak D call: TRBD1 (5 bases). Trimming removed 4 bases from V and 2 bases from J, with 15 bases in between. Germline V gene data show CDR1 as SGHTA and CDR2 as FQGNSA. The CDR3 has 15 residues. The CDR3 loop reads CASSYDRGWAYEQYF. DNA for the CDR3: TGTGCCAGCAGCTACGATAGGGGTTGGGCCTACGAGCAGTACTTC. The whole variable domain, filled in from reference TRBV7-2 and TRBJ2-7, reads GAGVSQSPSNKVTEKGKDVELRCDPISGHTALYWYRQSLGQGLEFLIYFQGNSAPDKSGLPSDRFSAERTGGSVSTLTIQRTQQEDSAVYLCASSYDRGWAYEQYFGPGTRLTVT.

J is TRBJ2-1 and V is TRBV5-1; weak D call: TRBD2 (6 bases). The CDR3 sequence is 16 residues long. V shed 2 bases and J shed 2 bases, with 14 bases lying between them. CDR1 and CDR2 from the germline V gene are SGHRS and YFSETQ. The DNA of the CDR3 is TGCGCCAGCAGCTTCAACCGGGACTCTACCTACAATGAGCAGTTCTTC. Residues: CASSFNRDSTYNEQFF.

This clonotype was observed a few times. Since a much larger clone is just one base distant, this may be a read error. The chain couples TRBV3-1 to TRBJ1-1; 7 bases fit TRBD1. The germline V gene encodes CDR1 LGHDT and CDR2 YNNKEL (reference sequence). This CDR3 is 15 amino acids long. CDR3 DNA sequence: TGTGCCAGCAGCCAAGCCTTAGACAGGGTGGCTGAAGCTCTCTTT. Protein: CASSQALDRVAEALF.

V gene TRBV29-1 combines with J gene TRBJ2-3; 7 nucleotides align to TRBD2. The CDR3 totals 15 residues. Trimming at V came to 4 bases and at J to 0 bases, leaving 7 bases not matched to a gene. In germline, CDR1 is SQVTM, CDR2 ANQGSEA. The CDR3: CSVGKAGSSTDTQYF. CDR3 coding DNA: TGCAGCGTTGGCAAAGCGGGGTCTAGCACAGATACGCAGTATTTT.

This clonotype was counted at least ten times. The gene calls are TRBV7-9 and TRBJ2-1; D remains ambiguous. The CDR3 covers 14 residues. The germline V gene encodes CDR1 SEHNR and CDR2 FQNEAQ (reference sequence). The V end was cut by 0 bases, the J end by 7 bases, with 10 bases between. CDR3 bases: TGTGCCAGCAGCTTAGCATCGGACGTAAATGAGCAGTTCTTC. Translated: CASSLASDVNEQFF.

This clonotype showed up just a few times. This chain links TRBV3-1 with TRBJ1-2; TRBD1 agrees at 7 bases. Germline V gene lookup returns CDR1 LGHDT and CDR2 YNNKEL (reference sequence). The CDR3 runs to 13 residues. V shed 1 base, J shed 7 bases, and the junction held 3 bases outside the gene matches. DNA for the CDR3: TGTGCCAGCAGCCAAGCATCAGGGGGTGGCTACACCTTC. Protein product: CASSQASGGGYTF. The complete variable domain, with remaining parts taken from reference TRBV3-1 and TRBJ1-2, reads DTAVSQTPKYLVTQMGNDKSIKCEQNLGHDTMYWYKQDSKKFLKIMFSYNNKELIINETVPNRFSPKSPDKAHLNLHINSLELGDSAVYFCASSQASGGGYTFGSGTRLTVV.

The chain has TRBV29-1 and TRBJ2-5; TRBD1 aligns across 8 bases. The CDR3 totals 18 residues. V shed 5 bases, J shed 5 bases, and the junction held 22 bases outside the gene matches. CDR1 and CDR2 from the germline V gene are SQVTM and ANQGSEA. CDR3 in amino acids: CSVQNPPPWTGSEETQYF. The CDR3, as DNA: TGCAGCGTTCAGAACCCCCCCCCTTGGACAGGGTCGGAGGAGACCCAGTACTTC.

This clonotype was seen many times. The rearrangement uses TRBV11-2 and TRBJ2-7, with TRBD1 matching over 10 bases. CDR3 length equals 18 residues. V dropped 1 base and J dropped 2; count of bases not matched to a gene: 11. From germline, CDR1 is SGHAT and CDR2 FQNNGV. The CDR3 sequence is CASSLAGQGGFIAYEQYF. As DNA, the CDR3 is TGTGCCAGCAGCTTAGCCGGACAGGGGGGGTTTATCGCCTACGAGCAGTACTTC.

A few counts support this clonotype. The chain couples TRBV5-5 to TRBJ1-2; 7 nucleotides align to TRBD1. The length of the CDR3 is 14 residues. Trimming took 4 bases from V and 4 from J; bases not matched to a gene: 7. Per germline, CDR1 SGHKS and CDR2 YYEKEE (reference sequence). CDR3 region: CASSRRGQIYGYTF. DNA for the CDR3: TGTGCCAGCAGCCGCCGGGGACAGATCTATGGCTACACCTTC.

The V and J genes are TRBV12-3 or TRBV12-4 and TRBJ2-7; tentative D call: TRBD2 (5 bases). The V gene lost 2 bases and the J gene lost 5 bases, with 13 bases spanning the gap. This CDR3 has 14 amino acids. Written as DNA, the CDR3 is TGTGCCAGCAGTTTAAGCGGACCTGTCGACGAGCAGTACTTC. Translated, it gives CASSLSGPVDEQYF.

The chain couples TRBV12-3 or TRBV12-4 to TRBJ2-7; D call uncertain. Trimming removed 2 bases from V and 3 bases from J, with 17 bases in between. The CDR3 length is 16 residues. CDR3 region: CASSLSGWQLNYEQYF. The CDR3 DNA is TGTGCCAGCAGTTTATCAGGATGGCAGCTAAACTACGAGCAGTACTTC.

There are many counts of this clonotype. The chain recombines TRBV30 with TRBJ1-2; TRBD1 matches at 8 bases. Trimming at V came to 3 bases and at J to 6 bases, leaving 6 bases not matched to a gene. This CDR3 is 13 amino acids long. The germline CDR1 and CDR2 sequences are GTSNPN and SVGIG (reference sequence). CDR3 sequence: CAWSPQGADGYTF. CDR3 in DNA: TGTGCCTGGAGCCCTCAGGGGGCTGATGGCTACACCTTC.

This clonotype was detected many times. The gene calls are TRBV14 and TRBJ2-1, with D possibly being TRBD1 or TRBD2 (5 bases each). The CDR3 is 13 amino acids. The V and J ends lost 1 base and 12 bases respectively, with 13 bases between them. Germline CDR1 SGHDN, CDR2 FVKESK. DNA for the CDR3: TGTGCCAGCAGCCAAGTAGGGGCTAGCCGGCAGTTCTTC. Protein: CASSQVGASRQFF.

This clonotype showed up just once. V is TRBV10-3 and J is TRBJ2-5; D gene unclear. The V gene's germline CDR1 is ENHRY and CDR2 SYGVKD. Trimming removed 5 bases from V and 1 base from J, with 8 bases in between. The CDR3 totals 13 residues. The CDR3 sequence: CAISRALQETQYF. The CDR3 DNA reads as TGTGCCATCAGTAGGGCCCTCCAAGAGACCCAGTACTTC.

The CDR3 DNA sequence: TGCGCCAGCAGGGTAGCTAGGGGAGCCGGGGAGCTGTTTTTT. Its protein is CASRVARGAGELFF. The chain has TRBV5-1 and TRBJ2-2; tentatively, D is TRBD1 or TRBD2 (5 bases each). Germline loops: CDR1 SGHRS, CDR2 YFSETQ. Deletions cut 5 bases from V and 6 bases from J, with 14 bases between. The CDR3 runs to 14 residues.

This chain connects TRBV12-5 to TRBJ2-1; TRBD2 aligns across 10 bases. V trimming: 7 bases; J trimming: 7 bases; junction bases outside the gene matches: 16. Germline CDR1 is LGHNT and CDR2 is FRNRAP. There are 17 residues in the CDR3. The CDR3 DNA reads TGTGCTAGTGACCCCGGGATTTCCAGCGGGGGGGCAAATGAGCAGTTCTTC. It translates to CASDPGISSGGANEQFF.